This T cell receptor (beta chain) is drawn from a study of cytomegalovirus exposure and HLA in healthy donors. V lost 3 bases, J lost 6 bases, and 20 bases lay in between. CDR1 and CDR2 from the germline V gene are MNHNS and SASEGT. This CDR3 is built from 17 residues. The PCR employed 60 Vbeta primers together with 13 Jbeta primers. Sequenced by immunoSEQ multiplex PCR; TCRdb stores in-frame clones only, minus some. The data show under 200,000 clones, over 75% seen once. This chain connects TRBV6-1 to TRBJ1-4; no clear D. The sample consisted of PBMCs. This sequence originates from a human donor in good health. This CDR3 reads CASSEARYQALHEKLFF. CDR3 nucleotides: TGTGCCAGCAGTGAGGCCCGGTATCAAGCGCTTCATGAAAAACTGTTTTTT.